This T cell receptor beta chain was retrieved from a study of cytomegalovirus exposure and HLA in healthy donors. J lost 2 bases, V lost 7 bases, and 4 bases had no gene match. The CDR3 is made up of 15 amino acids. Germline loops: CDR1 MDHEN, CDR2 SYDVKM. Study findings and constraints: In a later analysis, TCR beta V- and J-gene trimming showed a link to a missense DCLRE1C variant.

Points on this clone: Its target is not known.

The PCR had 60 Vbeta and 13 Jbeta primers. Some clones are missing from TCRdb's copy, which holds only in-frame ones; the method was immunoSEQ multiplex PCR. The table shows 95,000 to 100,000 clones, with 70% to 80% occurring only once. The sequenced sample was PBMCs. This TCR was sampled from an older woman in good health and CMV-seropositive. The chain employs TRBV28 and TRBJ2-6; 8 positions agree with TRBD2. The chain's CDR3 is CASIPGGAGANVLTF. CDR3 DNA: TGTGCCAGCATACCGGGGGGGGCTGGGGCCAACGTCCTGACTTTC.